Below are 10 T cell receptor beta chains sequenced from a single sample in a study of blood T cell repertoires in COVID-19. Sequencing used immunoSEQ multiplex PCR; TCRdb keeps in-frame clones, though not all of them. The table has around 75,000 clones, 88% seen once. The specimen was peripheral blood. Receptor source: a human donor in a cohort sampled during active COVID-19.

V gene TRBV18 combines with J gene TRBJ1-1; TRBD1 agrees at 7 bases. This CDR3 region has 14 residues. With 5 bases clipped from V and 4 bases from J, the junction kept 7 bases outside the gene matches. Germline V gene lookup returns CDR1 KGHSH and CDR2 LQKENI. CDR3 sequence reads: CASSSLQGSTEAFF. As DNA, the CDR3 is TGTGCCAGCTCATCCTTACAGGGGAGCACTGAAGCTTTCTTT.

This rearrangement joins TRBV9 to TRBJ1-5; D gene uncertain. Trimming left V 0 bases short and J 4 bases short, with 8 bases between. Germline CDR1 is SGDLS and CDR2 is YYNGEE. The CDR3 runs 14 residues. The CDR3 region is CASSVGTGNQPQHF. CDR3 DNA sequence: TGTGCCAGCAGCGTAGGAACGGGGAATCAGCCCCAGCATTTT.

The chain is built from TRBV12-3 or TRBV12-4 and TRBJ1-1; D is unclear. The CDR3 extends over 13 amino acids. V dropped 3 bases and J dropped 1 base, with 6 bases sitting between them. In DNA, the CDR3 is TGTGCCAGCAGTTTCAGTGAGAACACTGAAGCTTTCTTT. Translating it yields CASSFSENTEAFF.

The CDR3 reads CASSVLAGGNNEQFF. CDR3 bases: TGTGCCAGTAGTGTTCTAGCGGGAGGAAACAATGAGCAGTTCTTC. V gene TRBV19 combines with J gene TRBJ2-1; 11 bases are shared with TRBD2. Germline V gives CDR1 LNHDA, CDR2 SQIVND (reference sequence). The CDR3 loop spans 15 amino acids. J gave up 5 bases and V 5 bases, and 5 bases lay outside the gene matches.

The gene calls are TRBV9 and TRBJ2-3, with TRBD1 as a possible D gene (6 bases). Deletions cut 3 bases from V and 2 bases from J, with 16 bases between. Germline CDR1 SGDLS, CDR2 YYNGEE. This CDR3 region has 16 residues. CDR3 in DNA: TGTGCCAGCAGCGAGGGGGTCGCCGACGACACAGATACGCAGTATTTT. As protein: CASSEGVADDTDTQYF.

The V and J genes are TRBV3-1 (or the pseudogene TRBV3-2) and TRBJ2-1; D might be TRBD1 (5 bases). Trimming took off 3 bases at V and 7 bases at J, with 13 bases between the two ends. CDR1 is LGHDT and CDR2 is YNNKEL in the germline V gene (reference sequence). CDR3 length: 14 residues. CDR3 sequence reads: CASSQLDKENEQFF. For the CDR3, the DNA is TGTGCCAGCAGCCAGCTGGACAAAGAGAATGAGCAGTTCTTC.

The rearrangement links TRBV5-4 to TRBJ2-1, with TRBD2 matching over 7 bases. Unmatched junction bases numbered 8, after V lost 0 bases and J lost 8 bases. From germline, CDR1 is SGHNT and CDR2 YYREEE (reference sequence). This CDR3 is built from 15 residues. The chain's CDR3 is CASSLGAGALDEQFF. For the CDR3, the DNA is TGTGCCAGCAGCTTGGGGGCGGGAGCTCTTGATGAGCAGTTCTTC.

In this sample, this clone turned up a few times. V is TRBV2 and J is TRBJ1-5; D is undetermined. In germline, CDR1 is SNHLY, CDR2 FYNNEI. The CDR3 contains 15 residues. V was cut by 3 bases and J by 3 bases, with 12 bases left in between. The CDR3 reads CASSDLGGDNQPQHF. CDR3 coding DNA: TGTGCCAGCAGTGATCTGGGCGGGGACAATCAGCCCCAGCATTTT.

V and J are TRBV27 and TRBJ2-7; possibly TRBD1 for D (5 bases). Trimming stripped 4 bases from V and 0 bases from J, with 16 bases between. The CDR3 is 16 amino acids. Germline assignment: CDR1 MNHEY and CDR2 SMNVEV (reference sequence). The CDR3 DNA sequence: TGTGCCAGCAGTTACCGAATAATGGACAACTCCTACGAGCAGTACTTC. It is translated as CASSYRIMDNSYEQYF.

V gene TRBV3-1 (or the pseudogene TRBV3-2) combines with J gene TRBJ2-3; TRBD1 aligns across 8 bases. After removal of 3 bases from V and 6 bases from J, the junction contained 2 bases not matched to a gene. The CDR3 spans 13 residues. CDR1 LGHDT and CDR2 YNNKEL come from the germline V gene (reference sequence). The CDR3 loop is CASSHQGADTQYF. The CDR3 coding sequence is TGTGCCAGCAGCCACCAGGGGGCGGATACGCAGTATTTT.